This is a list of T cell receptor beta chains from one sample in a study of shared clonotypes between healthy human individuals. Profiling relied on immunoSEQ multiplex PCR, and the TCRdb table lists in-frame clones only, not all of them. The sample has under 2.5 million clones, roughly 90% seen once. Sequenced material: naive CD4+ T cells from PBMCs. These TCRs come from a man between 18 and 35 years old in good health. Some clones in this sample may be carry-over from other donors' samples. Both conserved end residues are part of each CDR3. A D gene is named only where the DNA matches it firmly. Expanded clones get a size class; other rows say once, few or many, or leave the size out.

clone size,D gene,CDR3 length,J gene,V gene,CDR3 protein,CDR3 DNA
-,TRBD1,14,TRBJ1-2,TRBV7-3,CASSTQTGGGGYTF,TGTGCCAGCAGCACACAGACAGGGGGCGGTGGCTACACCTTC
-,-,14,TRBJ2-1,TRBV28,CASSFRTFINEQFF,TGTGCCAGCAGTTTCCGGACGTTTATCAATGAGCAGTTCTTC
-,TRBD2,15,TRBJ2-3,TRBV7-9,CASSGLGDSTDTQYF,TGTGCCAGCAGCGGACTAGGGGATAGCACAGATACGCAGTATTTT
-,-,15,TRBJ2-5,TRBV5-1,CASSLGTALQETQYF,TGCGCCAGCAGCTTGGGGACGGCCCTCCAAGAGACCCAGTACTTC
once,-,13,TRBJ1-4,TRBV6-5,CASSYSITEKLFF,TGTGCCAGCAGTTACTCGATAACGGAAAAACTGTTTTTT
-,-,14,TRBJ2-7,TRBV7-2,CASSSRGIGYEQYF,TGTGCCAGCAGCTCCAGAGGGATTGGCTACGAGCAGTACTTC
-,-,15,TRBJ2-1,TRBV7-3,CASSLSRGWGNEQFF,TGTGCCAGCAGCTTAAGTCGCGGGTGGGGAAATGAGCAGTTCTTC
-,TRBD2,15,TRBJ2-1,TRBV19,CASRDLGTSGHPWFF,TGTGCCAGTAGGGACCTCGGGACTAGCGGGCATCCTTGGTTCTTC
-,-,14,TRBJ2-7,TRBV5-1,CASRPGGSYYEQYF,TGCGCCAGCAGACCCGGAGGGTCATACTACGAGCAGTACTTC
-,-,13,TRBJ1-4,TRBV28,CASSLFQVEKLFF,TGTGCCAGCAGTTTATTTCAGGTCGAAAAACTGTTTTTT
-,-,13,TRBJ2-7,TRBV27,CASSSRGSYEQYF,TGTGCCAGCAGTTCCAGGGGTAGCTACGAGCAGTACTTC
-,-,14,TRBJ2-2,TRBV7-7,CASSPVGRTGELFF,TGTGCCAGCAGCCCCGTAGGGAGGACCGGGGAGCTGTTTTTT
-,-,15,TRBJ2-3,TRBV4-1,CASSILVAASDTQYF,-
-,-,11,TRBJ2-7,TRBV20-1,CSALKAVEQYF,TGCAGCGCTCTTAAGGCGGTCGAGCAGTACTTC
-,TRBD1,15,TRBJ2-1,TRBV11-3,CASSLDWDRDNEQFF,TGTGCCAGCAGCTTAGATTGGGACAGAGACAATGAGCAGTTCTTC
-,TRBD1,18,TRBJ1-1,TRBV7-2,CASSLDINLRGLNTEAFF,TGTGCCAGCAGCTTAGACATTAACCTTAGGGGGCTTAACACTGAAGCTTTCTTT
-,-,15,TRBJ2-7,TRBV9,CASSATALYSYEQYF,TGTGCCAGCAGCGCCACAGCTCTATACTCCTACGAGCAGTACTTC
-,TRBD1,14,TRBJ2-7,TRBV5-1,CASRQQGTSYEQYF,TGCGCCAGCAGGCAACAGGGGACCTCCTACGAGCAGTACTTC
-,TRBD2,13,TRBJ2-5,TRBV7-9,CASSLASGETQYF,TGTGCCAGCAGCTTAGCTAGCGGGGAGACCCAGTACTTC
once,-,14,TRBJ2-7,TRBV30,CAWSISGFGVEQYF,TGTGCCTGGAGTATTAGCGGATTCGGGGTCGAGCAGTACTTC
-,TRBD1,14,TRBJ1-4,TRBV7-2,CASSEGRGHEKLFF,TGTGCCAGCAGTGAAGGGAGGGGGCATGAAAAACTGTTTTTT
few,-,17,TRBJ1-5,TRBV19,CAGSRGGGDTAQPPQHF,TGTGCCGGGAGTAGGGGTGGAGGGGACACCGCCCAGCCGCCCCAGCATTTT
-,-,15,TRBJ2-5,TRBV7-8,CASSPVGVGGETQYF,TGTGCCAGCAGCCCAGTTGGGGTAGGGGGAGAGACCCAGTACTTC
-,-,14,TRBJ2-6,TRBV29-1,CSVDGQSGANVLTF,TGCAGCGTTGACGGGCAATCTGGGGCCAACGTCCTGACTTTC
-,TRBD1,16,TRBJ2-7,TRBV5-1,CASSLPTGQGAYEQYF,TGCGCCAGCAGCTTGCCCACGGGACAGGGGGCCTACGAGCAGTACTTC
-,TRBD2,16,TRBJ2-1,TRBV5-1,CASSLAIASGYNEQFF,TGCGCCAGCAGCTTGGCTATTGCTAGCGGCTACAATGAGCAGTTCTTC
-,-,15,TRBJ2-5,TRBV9,CASSVGLRARETQYF,TGTGCCAGCAGCGTAGGTCTGAGGGCAAGAGAGACCCAGTACTTC
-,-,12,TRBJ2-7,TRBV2,CASSVIGYEQYF,TGTGCCAGCAGTGTCATCGGCTACGAGCAGTACTTC
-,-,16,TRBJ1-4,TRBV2,CASRSRDTTTNEKLFF,TGTGCCAGCAGGAGCCGGGACACCACAACTAATGAAAAACTGTTTTTT
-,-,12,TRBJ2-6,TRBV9,CASSSGANVLTF,TGTGCCAGCAGCTCTGGGGCCAACGTCCTGACTTTC
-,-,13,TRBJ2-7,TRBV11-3,CASSLEGGSEQYF,TGTGCCAGCAGCTTAGAGGGGGGATCCGAGCAGTACTTC
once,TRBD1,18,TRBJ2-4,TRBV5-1,CASSLLGDRGTAKNIQYF,TGCGCCAGCAGCTTGTTAGGGGACAGGGGGACAGCCAAAAACATTCAGTACTTC
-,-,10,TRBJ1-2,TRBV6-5,CASSMGEWTF,TGTGCCAGCAGTATGGGGGAGTGGACCTTC
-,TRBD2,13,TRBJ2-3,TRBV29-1,CSGGTIFTDTQYF,TGCAGCGGCGGGACTATTTTCACAGATACGCAGTATTTT
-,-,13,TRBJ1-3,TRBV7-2,CASRPFSGNTIYF,TGTGCCAGCAGACCATTCTCTGGAAACACCATATATTTT
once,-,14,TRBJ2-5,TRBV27,CASSLDDLQETQYF,TGTGCCAGCAGTTTAGATGACCTCCAAGAGACCCAGTACTTC
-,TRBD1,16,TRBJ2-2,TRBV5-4,CASSHRDRYPTGELFF,TGTGCCAGCAGCCACCGGGACAGGTACCCCACCGGGGAGCTGTTTTTT
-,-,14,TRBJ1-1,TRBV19,CASSIGQPNTEAFF,TGTGCCAGTAGTATCGGGCAACCGAACACTGAAGCTTTCTTT
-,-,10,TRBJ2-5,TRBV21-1,CASSIETQYF,TGTGCCAGCAGCATTGAGACCCAGTACTTC
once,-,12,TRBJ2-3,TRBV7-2,CASSQLTDTQYF,TGTGCCAGCAGCCAACTCACAGATACGCAGTATTTT
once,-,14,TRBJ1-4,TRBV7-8,CASSLRARGEKLFF,TGTGCCAGCAGCTTGAGGGCACGGGGTGAAAAACTGTTTTTT